This T cell receptor (beta chain) emerged from a study of human T cells and chemical hapten exposure. Study processing details: Samples held a median of 95,638 TCRs, range roughly 23,224–700,000. TCRdb analysed the RACE reads with MiXCR anew, one entry per CDR3 protein. The V and J calls and clone size come from TCRdb's table, not from the authors' own analysis. The profile covers roughly 380,000 distinct CDR3 sequences, with 4.5% to 5.5% appearing a single time and 2% to 3% taken by the ten largest. The time point here: pre-sensitization, week 0. Treatment reported: therapeutic diphenylcyclopropenone sensitization with weekly scalp DPC. The germline V and J ends were trimmed by 2 bases and 6 bases, with 11 bases remaining between them. Germline V gene data show CDR1 as MNHEY and CDR2 as SVGEGT. The CDR3 contains 14 residues. This clonotype has ten or more counts.

The source was whole blood, collected in connection with sensitization to the hapten diphenylcyclopropenone (DPC). This sequence joins TRBV6-2 or TRBV6-3 and TRBJ2-1; no firm D call. The receptor was derived from a woman in her forties or fifties with alopecia areata. Some clones in this sample may be carry-over from other donors' samples. The CDR3 region is CASSYLLEGNEQFF. DNA for the CDR3: TGTGCCAGCAGTTACCTCCTAGAAGGCAATGAGCAGTTCTTC.